The 27 T cell receptor beta chains presented below share a single source sample, sequenced in a study of T cells in Graves' hyperthyroidism and ophthalmopathy. There were TCR beta CDR3 regions amplified from RNA transcripts. First-round RT-PCR of the TCR CDR3 relied on the HTBI primer set. TCRdb ran MiXCR on the multiplex PCR reads and lists one entry per CDR3 protein. This table has around 800,000 distinct CDR3 sequences, roughly 40% appearing once. The sample was blood. These TCRs come from a man aged 18 to 29 with Graves' hyperthyroidism.

This clonotype was seen a single time. The rearrangement joins TRBV25-1 to TRBJ1-1; D gene unclear. The germline V and J ends were trimmed by 8 bases and 4 bases, with 14 bases remaining between them. The CDR3 runs 13 residues. Per germline, CDR1 MGHDK and CDR2 SYGVNS. This CDR3 is CASLVAYSTEAFF. Written as DNA, the CDR3 is TGTGCCAGCCTGGTTGCCTACAGCACTGAAGCTTTCTTT.

About this clonotype: A read error may account for a junction end that differs from germline. The chain combines TRBV2 with TRBJ1-1; 8 bases line up with TRBD1. Germline V gene data show CDR1 as SNHLY and CDR2 as FYNNEI. The CDR3 is 14 residues long. The CDR3 DNA reads as TGTGCCAGCAGCGCCAGGGGGCGGGACACTGAAGTTTTCTTT. Translated, it gives CASSARGRDTEVFF.

The V gene is TRBV7-6, the J gene TRBJ1-4, with unresolved D. The CDR3 has 14 amino acids. Germline assignment: CDR1 SGHVS and CDR2 FNYEAQ. V gave up 5 bases and J gave up 7 bases, with 14 bases separating them. The CDR3 is CASSVWTGPEKLFF. The DNA for the CDR3 is TGTGCCAGCAGCGTTTGGACCGGGCCTGAAAAACTGTTTTTT.

This clonotype was observed a few times. The V gene is TRBV5-6, the J gene TRBJ2-5; D gene ambiguous. Trimming stripped 2 bases from V and 2 bases from J, with 7 bases between. The germline V gene encodes CDR1 SGHDT and CDR2 YYEEEE. CDR3 size: 13 residues. In DNA form, the CDR3 reads TGTGCCAGCAGCTTTCTTGTTCAAGAGACCCAGTACTTC. It translates to CASSFLVQETQYF.

The J gene is TRBJ2-7, the V gene TRBV7-9, with 7 bases lining up with TRBD1. The V segment lost 4 bases and the J segment 5 bases; nucleotides outside the gene matches: 11. The CDR3 has 15 amino acids. Germline V gene sequence: CDR1 SEHNR, CDR2 FQNEAQ (reference sequence). The CDR3, as DNA: TGTGCCAGCAGCTCCCCAGACAGGGTCCAAGACGAGCAGTACTTC. Its translation is CASSSPDRVQDEQYF.

This clonotype occurred a few times. V and J are TRBV6-5 and TRBJ2-5; TRBD2 matches at 11 bases. V dropped 5 bases and J dropped 0; count of bases not matched to a gene: 5. In germline, CDR1 is MNHEY, CDR2 SVGAGI. The CDR3 covers 16 residues. The CDR3 DNA reads TGTGCCAGCAGTCCGACGACTAGCGGGGACCAAGAGACCCAGTACTTC. This codes for CASSPTTSGDQETQYF.

This chain joins TRBV12-3 or TRBV12-4 and TRBJ1-1, with D tentatively TRBD1 (5 bases). The CDR3 is made up of 12 amino acids. The germline V and J ends were trimmed by 6 bases and 7 bases, with 12 bases remaining between them. CDR3 sequence reads: CASRAGYGEAFF. The CDR3 coding sequence is TGTGCCAGCAGGGCAGGGTACGGTGAAGCTTTCTTT.

This clonotype has just a few counts. V is TRBV2 and J is TRBJ2-7; 12 bases fit TRBD1. This CDR3 comprises 14 residues. Trimming at V came to 5 bases and at J to 7 bases, leaving 6 bases not matched to a gene. CDR1 and CDR2 (germline): SNHLY, FYNNEI. The CDR3 nucleotides read TGTGCCAGCAGTTTGGGACAGGGGGCAAAAGAGCAGTACTTC. Amino acids: CASSLGQGAKEQYF.

This clonotype has a count of ten or more. The chain carries TRBV29-1 and TRBJ1-2; maybe TRBD1 (5 bases). The germline V gene has CDR1 SQVTM and CDR2 ANQGSEA. Trimming stripped 4 bases from V and 4 bases from J, with 10 bases between. The CDR3 contains 12 residues. The CDR3 DNA sequence: TGCAGCGTTGGGGACGGACCCTATGGCTACACCTTC. Translation gives CSVGDGPYGYTF.

This clonotype was recorded once. The chain combines TRBV5-1 with TRBJ2-2; TRBD1 might be the D (8 bases). Per the germline V gene, CDR1 is SGHRS and CDR2 is YFSETQ. Trimming stripped 3 bases from V and 3 bases from J, with 15 bases between. This CDR3 is built from 16 residues. CDR3 sequence reads: CASSWEGQVDTGELFF. Written as DNA, the CDR3 is TGCGCCAGCAGCTGGGAGGGACAGGTCGACACCGGGGAGCTGTTTTTT. The variable domain in full, with the rest retrieved from reference TRBV5-1 and TRBJ2-2, is KAGVTQTPRYLIKTRGQQVTLSCSPISGHRSVSWYQQTPGQGLQFLFEYFSETQRNKGNFPGRFSGRQFSNSRSEMNVSTLELGDSALYLCASSWEGQVDTGELFFGEGSRLTVL.

There are a few counts of this clonotype. The chain joins TRBV12-3 or TRBV12-4 to TRBJ1-3, with D tentatively TRBD1 (5 bases). V lost 7 bases to trimming and J lost 2 bases, with 12 bases between them. This CDR3 region has 14 residues. CDR3 DNA: TGTGCCAGCACCATGAGAGGGGCTGGAAACACCATATATTTT. It encodes CASTMRGAGNTIYF.

This clonotype showed up many times. The rearrangement uses TRBV7-9 and TRBJ1-4, with D unclear. The germline V gene has CDR1 SEHNR and CDR2 FQNEAQ (reference sequence). The length of the CDR3 is 14 residues. V lost 5 bases and J lost 8, with 15 bases in between. CDR3 nucleotides: TGTGCCAGCAGCCCCAGTTCAGTGCGGGAAAAACTGTTTTTT. This gives the protein CASSPSSVREKLFF.

The chain joins TRBV5-6 to TRBJ1-1; perhaps TRBD1 as D (6 bases). Germline V gene data show CDR1 as SGHDT and CDR2 as YYEEEE. V lost 0 bases to trimming and J lost 13 bases, with 19 bases between them. There are 14 residues in the CDR3. The CDR3 loop reads CASSLVGRGQVGFF. DNA for the CDR3: TGTGCCAGCAGCTTGGTGGGCAGGGGCCAAGTAGGTTTCTTT.

The CDR3 bases are TGCGCCAGCAGCCAAGATTGGAGACAGGGGGCGAACACTGAAGCTTTCTTT. As protein: CASSQDWRQGANTEAFF. V is TRBV4-1 and J is TRBJ1-1; 10 bases agree with TRBD1. Germline V gives CDR1 MGHRA, CDR2 YSYEKL. With V trimmed by 0 bases and J by 1 base, 5 bases remained unmatched. The CDR3 consists of 17 residues.

This clonotype occurred a few times. V and J are TRBV20-1 and TRBJ1-4; TRBD1 is a possible D gene (5 bases). Trimming took off 6 bases at V and 7 bases at J, with 18 bases between the two ends. The CDR3 covers 14 residues. Germline CDR1 and CDR2: DFQATT and SNEGSKA (reference sequence). The CDR3 reads CSASEQGGGEKLFF. The DNA of the CDR3 is TGCAGTGCCAGCGAGCAGGGTGGAGGTGAAAAACTGTTTTTT.

The J gene is TRBJ2-5, the V gene TRBV19; D not certain. The ends were cut back, 6 bases at V and 5 bases at J, with 10 bases in the middle. This CDR3 is built from 12 residues. Germline V gene lookup returns CDR1 LNHDA and CDR2 SQIVND (reference sequence). The CDR3 loop is CASRGPTETQYF. The CDR3 bases are TGTGCCAGTAGGGGCCCCACGGAGACCCAGTACTTC.

The chain joins TRBV19 to TRBJ2-5, with TRBD2 matching over 7 bases. The CDR3 runs 13 residues. After removal of 3 bases from V and 4 bases from J, the junction contained 2 bases not matched to a gene. CDR1 and CDR2 from the germline V gene are LNHDA and SQIVND (reference sequence). The CDR3 DNA reads as TGTGCCAGTAGTATTAAGCGGGGAGAGACCCAGTACTTC. Translating gives CASSIKRGETQYF.

There are many counts of this clonotype. The chain carries TRBV7-9 and TRBJ2-7; 11 bases are shared with TRBD1. Trimming removed 5 bases from V and 2 bases from J; junction bases left unmatched: 5. Germline V lookup: CDR1 SEHNR, CDR2 FQNEAQ (reference sequence). This CDR3 region has 15 residues. The CDR3 loop reads CASSARDRGTYEQYF. DNA of the CDR3: TGTGCCAGCAGCGCCAGGGACAGGGGGACCTACGAGCAGTACTTC.

At least ten counts were recorded for this clonotype. The V call is TRBV19, the J call TRBJ1-1; TRBD1 aligns across 10 bases. Unmatched junction bases numbered 9, after V lost 8 bases and J lost 6 bases. The CDR3 sequence is 14 residues long. In germline, CDR1 is LNHDA, CDR2 SQIVND (reference sequence). CDR3: CASGYGTGVSEAFF. The CDR3, as DNA: TGTGCCAGTGGGTACGGGACAGGGGTCTCTGAAGCTTTCTTT.

This clonotype was seen a handful of times. This chain joins TRBV12-3 or TRBV12-4 and TRBJ2-5, with TRBD2 as a possible D gene (6 bases). The length of the CDR3 is 12 residues. The V gene lost 8 bases and the J gene lost 1 base, with 8 bases spanning the gap. CDR3 amino acids: CASGTFQETQYF. The DNA for the CDR3 is TGTGCCAGCGGGACTTTCCAAGAGACCCAGTACTTC.

This clonotype was seen a handful of times. The chain uses TRBV6-5 and TRBJ1-1; D gene ambiguous. The germline V gene encodes CDR1 MNHEY and CDR2 SVGAGI. The V and J ends lost 1 base and 6 bases respectively, with 3 bases between them. The CDR3 length is 11 residues. The CDR3 reads CASSYLAEAFF. CDR3 in DNA: TGTGCCAGCAGTTACTTGGCTGAAGCTTTCTTT.

This clonotype was recorded a few times. V usage is TRBV7-3 and J usage is TRBJ2-5, with 14 nucleotides matching TRBD2. Trimming cost V 4 bases and J 5 bases; bases outside gene matches: 6. The germline V gene encodes CDR1 SGHTA and CDR2 FQGTGA. The CDR3 is 16 amino acids. The CDR3 DNA follows: TGTGCCAGCAGCTCGGGACTAGCGGGAGATCGGGAGACCCAGTACTTC. Translating it yields CASSSGLAGDRETQYF.

This clonotype was picked up many times. This chain joins TRBV6-2 or TRBV6-3 and TRBJ2-5; 9 bases are a match to TRBD2. With V trimmed by 8 bases and J by 4 bases, 2 bases remained unmatched. The germline V gene has CDR1 MNHEY and CDR2 SVGEGT. The CDR3 contains 12 residues. CDR3 residues: CASEGLAETQYF. The CDR3 nucleotides are TGTGCCAGCGAGGGACTAGCAGAGACCCAGTACTTC.

On this clonotype: A junction boundary mismatches the germline segment, possibly from a read error. The V and J genes are TRBV10-3 and TRBJ2-7; a weak D match, TRBD1 (6 bases). CDR1 ENHRY and CDR2 SYGVKD come from the germline V gene. The CDR3 has 16 residues. DNA for the CDR3: TGTGCCAGCAGTGGGACCAAAGCAGGGGCTCGTCACGAGCAGTACTTC. Translating gives CASSGTKAGARHEQYF.

This chain connects TRBV19 to TRBJ2-7; possibly TRBD1 for D (6 bases). The CDR3 runs to 14 residues. Germline CDR1 reads LNHDA; CDR2 reads SQIVND (reference sequence). V dropped 7 bases and J dropped 3 bases, with 16 bases sitting between them. CDR3 sequence reads: CASKVVAGDYEQYF. The CDR3 nucleotides read TGTGCCAGTAAAGTCGTTGCAGGGGACTACGAGCAGTACTTC.

This clonotype was counted ten times or more. This chain joins TRBV12-3 or TRBV12-4 and TRBJ1-5, with TRBD1 as a possible D gene (6 bases). V lost 6 bases and J 7 bases, leaving 19 bases between the germline ends. CDR3 length: 15 residues. DNA of the CDR3: TGTGCCAGCAGGGCGGGGGCGACAAGGGAGCAGCCCCAGCATTTT. Amino acid sequence: CASRAGATREQPQHF.

The rearrangement joins TRBV2 to TRBJ2-3, with D perhaps TRBD1 (5 bases). The germline V gene encodes CDR1 SNHLY and CDR2 FYNNEI. Trimming left V 5 bases short and J 6 bases short, with 9 bases between. The CDR3 spans 12 residues. In DNA, the CDR3 is TGTGCCAGCAGTTTACAGGTGGATACGCAGTATTTT. Protein product: CASSLQVDTQYF.